The 10 T cell receptor beta chains below all came from one sample that was sequenced in a study of T cell responses to AZD1222 COVID-19 vaccine. Method: immunoSEQ multiplex PCR; TCRdb's copy keeps in-frame clones and lacks some. Found here are 95,000 to 110,000 clones, about 85% of them singletons; the top ten hold 4.5% to 6%. The sample consisted of peripheral blood, taken 28 days after the second AZD1222 dose. The source of these receptors is an adult who received the AZD1222 COVID-19 vaccine.

The chain uses TRBV12-3 or TRBV12-4 and TRBJ2-5; 7 bases map to TRBD2. There are 13 residues in the CDR3. Germline trimming cut 6 bases from V and 4 bases from J; bases unmatched to any gene: 5. The CDR3 DNA is TGTGCCAGCAGCTGGGGGGGGTCAGAGACCCAGTACTTC. Translation gives CASSWGGSETQYF.

The rearrangement joins TRBV10-3 to TRBJ2-7; tentative D call: TRBD2 (7 bases). Per the germline V gene, CDR1 is ENHRY and CDR2 is SYGVKD. V lost 3 bases to trimming and J lost 3 bases, with 12 bases between them. The length of the CDR3 is 14 residues. CDR3 protein: CAISEGEGGYEQYF. The CDR3 coding sequence is TGTGCCATCAGTGAAGGGGAGGGGGGCTACGAGCAGTACTTC.

The rearrangement links TRBV7-2 to TRBJ1-2, with TRBD1 as a possible D gene (5 bases). Germline lookup yields CDR1 SGHTA and CDR2 FQGNSA. This CDR3 comprises 15 residues. V was clipped by 1 base and J by 1 base, with 10 bases between them. CDR3 nucleotide sequence: TGTGCCAGCAGCTTAGGCCGGGGACTTAACTATGGCTACACCTTC. Its translation: CASSLGRGLNYGYTF.

The chain has TRBV19 and TRBJ2-2; 7 bases fit TRBD1. The germline CDR1 and CDR2 sequences are LNHDA and SQIVND (reference sequence). Losses at the gene ends were 5 bases for V and 7 bases for J; bases not matched to a gene: 10. The CDR3 sequence is 15 residues long. The CDR3 nucleotides read TGTGCCAGTAGTTTTGAAGGGGGCGCAGACGGGGAGCTGTTTTTT. It translates to CASSFEGGADGELFF.

This clone was seen a single time. The chain carries TRBV19 and TRBJ2-1; D is ambiguous. The CDR3 is 16 residues long. The germline CDR1 and CDR2 sequences are LNHDA and SQIVND (reference sequence). V shed 3 bases and J shed 0 bases, with 12 bases lying between them. The CDR3 reads CASSILVTSSYNEQFF. The CDR3 DNA follows: TGTGCCAGTAGTATTTTGGTCACAAGCTCCTACAATGAGCAGTTCTTC.

This chain uses TRBV7-9 with TRBJ1-4; TRBD1 matches at 8 bases. The CDR3 sequence is 16 residues long. Per the germline V gene, CDR1 is SEHNR and CDR2 is FQNEAQ (reference sequence). Unmatched junction bases numbered 8, after V lost 2 bases and J lost 6 bases. The CDR3 coding sequence is TGTGCCAGCAGCTTAAGACGGACAGGGCGTGATGAAAAACTGTTTTTT. Encoded protein: CASSLRRTGRDEKLFF.

By proportion, this clone is medium-sized. The genes are TRBV4-2 and TRBJ2-3; 11 bases line up with TRBD2. V shed 5 bases, J shed 0 bases, and the junction held 7 bases outside the gene matches. The length of the CDR3 is 17 residues. Looked up from germline, CDR1 is LGHNA and CDR2 is YNFKEQ. The CDR3 here is CASSSRTSGLSTDTQYF. CDR3 bases: TGTGCCAGCAGCTCCCGGACTAGCGGGTTGAGCACAGATACGCAGTATTTT.

On this clone itself: The same CDR3 arises from other DNA sequences in this sample as well. This sequence joins TRBV18 and TRBJ2-5; D is unclear. The CDR3 extends over 13 amino acids. The V end was cut by 1 base, the J end by 2 bases, with 5 bases between. The germline V gene has CDR1 KGHSH and CDR2 LQKENI. DNA of the CDR3: TGTGCCAGCTCACCACGGCAGCAAGAGACCCAGTACTTC. It is translated as CASSPRQQETQYF.

The rearrangement links TRBV7-2 to TRBJ2-2, with 7 bases fitting TRBD1. V lost 6 bases and J lost 6; bases outside the gene matches: 4. The CDR3 runs to 13 residues. The germline CDR1 and CDR2 sequences are SGHTA and FQGNSA. The CDR3 region is CASRTGAPGELFF. For the CDR3, the DNA is TGTGCCAGCAGAACAGGGGCCCCCGGGGAGCTGTTTTTT.

In the case of this clone: An end of the junction differs from the germline gene, which may be a read error. V gene TRBV16 combines with J gene TRBJ1-2; D call uncertain. This CDR3 region has 14 residues. Germline V lookup: CDR1 KGHSY, CDR2 FQNENV. In DNA, the CDR3 is TGTGCCAGCAGCCCCCAGCAGACGAGCTATGGCCACACCTTC. It translates to CASSPQQTSYGHTF.